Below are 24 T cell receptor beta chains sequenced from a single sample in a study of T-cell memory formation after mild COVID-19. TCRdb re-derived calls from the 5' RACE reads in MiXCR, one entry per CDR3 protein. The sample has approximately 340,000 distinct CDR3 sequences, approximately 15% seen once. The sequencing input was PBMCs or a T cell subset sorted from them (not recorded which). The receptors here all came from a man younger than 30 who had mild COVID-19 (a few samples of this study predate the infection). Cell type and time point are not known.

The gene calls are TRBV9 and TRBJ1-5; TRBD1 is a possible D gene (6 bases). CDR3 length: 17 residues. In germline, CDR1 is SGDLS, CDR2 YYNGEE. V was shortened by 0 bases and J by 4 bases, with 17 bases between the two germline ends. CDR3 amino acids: CASSVGGGAGANQPQHF. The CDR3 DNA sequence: TGTGCCAGCAGCGTAGGAGGTGGGGCAGGGGCTAATCAGCCCCAGCATTTT. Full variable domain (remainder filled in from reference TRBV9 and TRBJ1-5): DSGVTQTPKHLITATGQRVTLRCSPRSGDLSVYWYQQSLDQGLQFLIQYYNGEERAKGNILERFSAQQFPDLHSELNLSSLELGDSALYFCASSVGGGAGANQPQHFGDGTRLSIL.

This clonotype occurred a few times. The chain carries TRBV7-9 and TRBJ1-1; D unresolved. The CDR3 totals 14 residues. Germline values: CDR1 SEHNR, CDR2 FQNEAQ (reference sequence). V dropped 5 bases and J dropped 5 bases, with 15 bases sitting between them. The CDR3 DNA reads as TGTGCCAGCAGCGAGACCGACCCCCGAACTGAAGCTTTCTTT. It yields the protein CASSETDPRTEAFF.

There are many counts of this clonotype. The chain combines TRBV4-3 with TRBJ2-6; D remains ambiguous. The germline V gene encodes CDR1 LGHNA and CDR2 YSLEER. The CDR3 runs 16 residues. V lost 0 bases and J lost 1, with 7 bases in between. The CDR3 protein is CASSQDLGSGANVLTF. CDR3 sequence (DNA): TGCGCCAGCAGCCAAGATCTTGGGTCTGGGGCCAACGTCCTGACTTTC.

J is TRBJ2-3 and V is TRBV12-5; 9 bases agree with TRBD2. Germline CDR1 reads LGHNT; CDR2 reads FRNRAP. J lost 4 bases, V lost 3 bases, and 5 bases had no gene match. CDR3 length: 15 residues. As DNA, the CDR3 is TGTGCTAGTGGTTTTGGAGTAGCGGGGGCAGATACGCAGTATTTT. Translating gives CASGFGVAGADTQYF.

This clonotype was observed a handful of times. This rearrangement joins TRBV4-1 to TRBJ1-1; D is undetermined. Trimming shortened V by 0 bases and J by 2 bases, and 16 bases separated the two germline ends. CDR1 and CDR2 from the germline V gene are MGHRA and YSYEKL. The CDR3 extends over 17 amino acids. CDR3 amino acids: CASSQDNWGRRNTEAFF. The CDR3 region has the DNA TGCGCCAGCAGCCAAGACAACTGGGGTAGGAGAAACACTGAAGCTTTCTTT.

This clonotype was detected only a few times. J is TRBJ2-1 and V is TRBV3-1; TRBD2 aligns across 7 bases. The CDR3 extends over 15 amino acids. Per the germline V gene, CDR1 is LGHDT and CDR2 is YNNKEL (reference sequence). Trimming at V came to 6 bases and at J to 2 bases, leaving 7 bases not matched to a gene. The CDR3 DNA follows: TGTGCCAGCAGGCCTGGGGGGGGACCCTACAATGAGCAGTTCTTC. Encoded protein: CASRPGGGPYNEQFF.

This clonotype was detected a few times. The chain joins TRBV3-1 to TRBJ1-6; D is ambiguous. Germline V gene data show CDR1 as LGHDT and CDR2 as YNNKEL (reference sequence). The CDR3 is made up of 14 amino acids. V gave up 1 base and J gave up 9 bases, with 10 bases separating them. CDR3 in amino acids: CASSQGYTASPLHF. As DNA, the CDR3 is TGTGCCAGCAGCCAAGGGTACACGGCTTCACCCCTCCACTTT.

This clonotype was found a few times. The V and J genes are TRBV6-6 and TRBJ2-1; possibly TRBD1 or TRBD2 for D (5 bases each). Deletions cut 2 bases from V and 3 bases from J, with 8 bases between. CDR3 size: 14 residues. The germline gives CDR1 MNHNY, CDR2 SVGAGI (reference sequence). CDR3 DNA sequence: TGTGCCAGCAGTTACGGGGGTGTCTACAATGAGCAGTTCTTC. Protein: CASSYGGVYNEQFF.

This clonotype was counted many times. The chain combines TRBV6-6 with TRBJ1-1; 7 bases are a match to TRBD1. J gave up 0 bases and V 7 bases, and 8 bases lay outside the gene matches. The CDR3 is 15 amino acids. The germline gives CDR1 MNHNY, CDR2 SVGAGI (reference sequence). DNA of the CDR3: TGTGCCAGCACCCCTTCGACAGGGTTGAACACTGAAGCTTTCTTT. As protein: CASTPSTGLNTEAFF.

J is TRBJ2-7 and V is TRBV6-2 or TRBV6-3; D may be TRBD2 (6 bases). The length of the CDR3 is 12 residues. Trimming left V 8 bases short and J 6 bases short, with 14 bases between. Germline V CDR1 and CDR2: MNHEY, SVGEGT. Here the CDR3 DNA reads TGTGCCAGCGGACTATCCGCGGGCGAGCAGTACTTC. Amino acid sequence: CASGLSAGEQYF.

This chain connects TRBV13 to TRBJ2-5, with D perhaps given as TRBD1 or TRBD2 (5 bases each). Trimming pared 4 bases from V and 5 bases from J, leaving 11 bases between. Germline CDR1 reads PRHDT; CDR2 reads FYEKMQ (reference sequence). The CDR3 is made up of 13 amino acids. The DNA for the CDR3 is TGTGCCAGCAGCTCCGACTGGGGGGAGACCCAGTACTTC. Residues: CASSSDWGETQYF.

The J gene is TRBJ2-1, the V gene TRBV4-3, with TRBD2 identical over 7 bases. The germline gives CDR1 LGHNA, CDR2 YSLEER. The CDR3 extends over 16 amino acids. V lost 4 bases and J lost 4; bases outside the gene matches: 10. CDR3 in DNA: TGCGCCAGCAGCCCCTCTGGGGCTAGCGGATACAATGAGCAGTTCTTC. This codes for CASSPSGASGYNEQFF.

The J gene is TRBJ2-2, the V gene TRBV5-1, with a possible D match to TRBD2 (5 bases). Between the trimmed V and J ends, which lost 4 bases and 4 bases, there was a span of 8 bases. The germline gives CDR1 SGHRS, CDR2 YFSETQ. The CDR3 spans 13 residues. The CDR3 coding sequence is TGCGCCAGCAGCGTGAGCGGCACCGGGGAGCTGTTTTTT. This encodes CASSVSGTGELFF.

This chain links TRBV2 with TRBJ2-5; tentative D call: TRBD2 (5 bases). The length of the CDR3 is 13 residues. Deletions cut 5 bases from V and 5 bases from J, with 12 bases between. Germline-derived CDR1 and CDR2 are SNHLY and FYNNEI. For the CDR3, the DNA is TGTGCCAGCAGTCGGGCAGCGGCGGAGACCCAGTACTTC. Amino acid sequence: CASSRAAAETQYF.

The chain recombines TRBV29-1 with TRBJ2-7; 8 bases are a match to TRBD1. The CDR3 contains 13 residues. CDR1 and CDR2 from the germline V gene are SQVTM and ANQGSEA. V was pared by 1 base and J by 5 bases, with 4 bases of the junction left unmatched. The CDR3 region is CSVEGTGFHEQYV. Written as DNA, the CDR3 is TGCAGCGTTGAAGGGACAGGGTTCCACGAGCAGTACGTC.

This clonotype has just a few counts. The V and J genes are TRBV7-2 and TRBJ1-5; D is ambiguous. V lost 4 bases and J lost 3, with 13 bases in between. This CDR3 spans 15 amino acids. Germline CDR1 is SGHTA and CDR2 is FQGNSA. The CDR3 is CASSWVGGPNQPQHF. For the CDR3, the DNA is TGTGCCAGCAGCTGGGTAGGAGGGCCCAATCAGCCCCAGCATTTT.

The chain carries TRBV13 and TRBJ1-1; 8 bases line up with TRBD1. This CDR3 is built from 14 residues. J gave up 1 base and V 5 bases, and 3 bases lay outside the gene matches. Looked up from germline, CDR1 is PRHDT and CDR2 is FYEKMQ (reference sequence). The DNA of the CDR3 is TGTGCCAGCAGCATACAGGGGGAGAACACTGAAGCTTTCTTT. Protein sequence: CASSIQGENTEAFF. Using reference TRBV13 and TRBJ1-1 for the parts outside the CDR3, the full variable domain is AAGVIQSPRHLIKEKRETATLKCYPIPRHDTVYWYQQGPGQDPQFLISFYEKMQSDKGSIPDRFSAQQFSDYHSELNMSSLELGDSALYFCASSIQGENTEAFFGQGTRLTVV.

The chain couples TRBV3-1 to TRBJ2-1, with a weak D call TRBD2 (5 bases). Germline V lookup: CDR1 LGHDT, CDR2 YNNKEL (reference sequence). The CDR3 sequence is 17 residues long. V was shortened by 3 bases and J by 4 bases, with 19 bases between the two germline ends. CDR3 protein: CASSQRRGLATYNEQFF. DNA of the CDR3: TGTGCCAGCAGCCAGCGAAGAGGACTTGCAACTTACAATGAGCAGTTCTTC.

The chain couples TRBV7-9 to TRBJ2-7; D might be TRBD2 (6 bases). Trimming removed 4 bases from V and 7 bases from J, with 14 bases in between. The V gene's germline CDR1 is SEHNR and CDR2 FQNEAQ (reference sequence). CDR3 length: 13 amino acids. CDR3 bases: TGTGCCAGCAGCTGGGAGGCCGGGCGGGAGCAGTACTTC. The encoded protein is CASSWEAGREQYF.

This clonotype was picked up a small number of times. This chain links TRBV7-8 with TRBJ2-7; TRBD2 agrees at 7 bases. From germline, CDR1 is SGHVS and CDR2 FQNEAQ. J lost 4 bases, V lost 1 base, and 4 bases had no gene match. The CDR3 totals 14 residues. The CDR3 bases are TGTGCCAGCAGCTTAGAGGCTAGCGGATACGAGCAGTACTTC. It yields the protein CASSLEASGYEQYF.

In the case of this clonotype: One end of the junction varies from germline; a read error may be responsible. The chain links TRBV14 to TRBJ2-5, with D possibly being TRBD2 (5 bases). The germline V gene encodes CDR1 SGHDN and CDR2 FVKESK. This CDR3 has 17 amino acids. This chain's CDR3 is CASRQGPSDWTGETQYF. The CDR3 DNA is TGTGCCAGCCGCCAAGGTCCTTCGGACTGGACGGGGGAGACCCAGTACTTC.

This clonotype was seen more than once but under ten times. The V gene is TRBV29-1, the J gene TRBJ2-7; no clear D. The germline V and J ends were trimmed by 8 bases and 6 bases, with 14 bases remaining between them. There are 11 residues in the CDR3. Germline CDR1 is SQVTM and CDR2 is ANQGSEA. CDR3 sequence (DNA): TGCAGCTTCCTCCTCGAGCGCGAGCAGTACTTC. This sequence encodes CSFLLEREQYF.

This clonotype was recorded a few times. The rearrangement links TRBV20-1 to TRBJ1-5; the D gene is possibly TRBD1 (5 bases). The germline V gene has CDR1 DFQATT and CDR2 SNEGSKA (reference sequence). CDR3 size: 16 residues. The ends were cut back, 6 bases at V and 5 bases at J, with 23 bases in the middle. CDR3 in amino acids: CSAQEEGRLKHQPQHF. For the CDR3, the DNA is TGCAGTGCCCAAGAGGAGGGGCGGCTGAAGCATCAGCCCCAGCATTTT.

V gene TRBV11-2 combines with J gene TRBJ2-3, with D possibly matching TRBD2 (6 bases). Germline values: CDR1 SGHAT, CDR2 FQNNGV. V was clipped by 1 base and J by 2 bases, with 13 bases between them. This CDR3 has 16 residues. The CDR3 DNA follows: TGTGCCAGCAGCTTAGGAGGTAGCGGACCCACAGATACGCAGTATTTT. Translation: CASSLGGSGPTDTQYF. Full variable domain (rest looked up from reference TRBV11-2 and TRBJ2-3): EAGVAQSPRYKIIEKRQSVAFWCNPISGHATLYWYQQILGQGPKLLIQFQNNGVVDDSQLPKDRFSAERLKGVDSTLKIQPAKLEDSAVYLCASSLGGSGPTDTQYFGPGTRLTVL.